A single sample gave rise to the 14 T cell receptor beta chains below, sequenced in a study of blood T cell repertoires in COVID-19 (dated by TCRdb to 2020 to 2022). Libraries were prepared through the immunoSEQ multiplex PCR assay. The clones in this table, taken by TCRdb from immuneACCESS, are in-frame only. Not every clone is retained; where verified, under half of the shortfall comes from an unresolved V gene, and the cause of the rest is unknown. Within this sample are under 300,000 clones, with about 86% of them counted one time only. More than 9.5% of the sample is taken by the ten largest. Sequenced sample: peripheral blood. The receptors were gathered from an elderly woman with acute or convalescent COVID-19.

Written as DNA, the CDR3 is TGTGCCAGCGGGAAGATCAAGGGACAGGGTGAAAAACTGTTTTTT. Protein: CASGKIKGQGEKLFF. The V gene is TRBV25-1, the J gene TRBJ1-4; 9 bases agree with TRBD1. Germline CDR1 is MGHDK and CDR2 is SYGVNS. Germline trimming cut 8 bases from V and 7 bases from J; bases unmatched to any gene: 11. The CDR3 loop spans 15 amino acids.

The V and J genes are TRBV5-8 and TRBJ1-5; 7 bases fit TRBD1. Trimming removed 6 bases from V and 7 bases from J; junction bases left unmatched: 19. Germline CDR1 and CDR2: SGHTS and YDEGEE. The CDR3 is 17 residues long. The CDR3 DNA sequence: TGTGCCAGCACCCCGTGGACAGGATGGGGTTATGACCAGCCCCAGCATTTT. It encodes CASTPWTGWGYDQPQHF. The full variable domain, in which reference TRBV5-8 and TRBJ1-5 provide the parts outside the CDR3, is EAGVTQSPTHLIKTRGQQATLRCSPISGHTSVYWYQQALGLGLQFLLWYDEGEERNRGNFPPRFSGRQFPNYSSELNVNALELEDSALYLCASTPWTGWGYDQPQHFGDGTRLSIL.

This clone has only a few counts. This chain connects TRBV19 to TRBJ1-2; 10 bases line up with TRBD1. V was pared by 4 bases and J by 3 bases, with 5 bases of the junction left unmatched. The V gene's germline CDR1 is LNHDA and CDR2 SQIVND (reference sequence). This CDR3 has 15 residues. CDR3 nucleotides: TGTGCCAGTAGTACCGGACAGGGGGGCGACTATGGCTACACCTTC. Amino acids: CASSTGQGGDYGYTF.

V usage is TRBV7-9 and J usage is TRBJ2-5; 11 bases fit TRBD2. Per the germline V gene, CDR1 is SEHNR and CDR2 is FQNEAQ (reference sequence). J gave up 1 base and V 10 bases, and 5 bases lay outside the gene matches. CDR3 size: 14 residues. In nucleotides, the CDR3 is TGTGCCAACCGCCTAGCGGGAGGCCAAGAGACCCAGTACTTC. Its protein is CANRLAGGQETQYF.

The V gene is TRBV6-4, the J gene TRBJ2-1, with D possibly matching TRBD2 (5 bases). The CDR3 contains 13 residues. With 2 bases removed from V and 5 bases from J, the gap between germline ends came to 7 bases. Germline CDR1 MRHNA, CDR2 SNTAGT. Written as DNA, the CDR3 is TGTGCCAGCAGTGACCGACTAAACAATGAGCAGTTCTTC. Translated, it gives CASSDRLNNEQFF.

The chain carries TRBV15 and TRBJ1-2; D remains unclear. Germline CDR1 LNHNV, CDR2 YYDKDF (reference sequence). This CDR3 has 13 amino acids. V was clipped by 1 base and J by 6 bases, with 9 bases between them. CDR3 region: CATSRGSVDGYTF. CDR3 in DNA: TGTGCCACCAGCAGAGGCAGCGTAGATGGCTACACCTTC.

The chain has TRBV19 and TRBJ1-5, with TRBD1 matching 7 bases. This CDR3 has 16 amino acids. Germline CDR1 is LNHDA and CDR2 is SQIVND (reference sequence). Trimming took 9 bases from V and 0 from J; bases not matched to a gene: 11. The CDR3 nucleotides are TGTGCCAGCCTTGACCCGGGACAGACTAGCAATCAGCCCCAGCATTTT. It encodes CASLDPGQTSNQPQHF.

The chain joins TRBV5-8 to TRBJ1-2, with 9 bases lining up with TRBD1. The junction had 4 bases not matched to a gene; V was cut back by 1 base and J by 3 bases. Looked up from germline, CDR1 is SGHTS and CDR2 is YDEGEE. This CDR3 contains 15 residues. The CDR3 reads CASSLLGQGHYGYTF. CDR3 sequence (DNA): TGTGCCAGCAGCTTGCTGGGACAGGGTCACTATGGCTACACCTTC.

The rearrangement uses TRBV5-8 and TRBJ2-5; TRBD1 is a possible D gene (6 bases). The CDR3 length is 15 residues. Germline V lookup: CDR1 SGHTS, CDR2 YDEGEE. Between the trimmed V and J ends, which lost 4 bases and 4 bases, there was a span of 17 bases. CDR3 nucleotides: TGTGCCAGCAGCGGCCTCGGGACATCGGCAGAGACCCAGTACTTC. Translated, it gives CASSGLGTSAETQYF. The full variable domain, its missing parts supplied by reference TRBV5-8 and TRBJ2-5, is EAGVTQSPTHLIKTRGQQATLRCSPISGHTSVYWYQQALGLGLQFLLWYDEGEERNRGNFPPRFSGRQFPNYSSELNVNALELEDSALYLCASSGLGTSAETQYFGPGTRLLVL.

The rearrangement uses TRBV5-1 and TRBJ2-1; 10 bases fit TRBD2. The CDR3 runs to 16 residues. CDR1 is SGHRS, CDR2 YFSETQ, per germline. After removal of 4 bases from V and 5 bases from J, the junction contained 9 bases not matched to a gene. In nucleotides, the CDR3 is TGCGCCAGCAGCCCCAGGACTAGCGGCTATGACAATGAGCAGTTCTTC. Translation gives CASSPRTSGYDNEQFF.

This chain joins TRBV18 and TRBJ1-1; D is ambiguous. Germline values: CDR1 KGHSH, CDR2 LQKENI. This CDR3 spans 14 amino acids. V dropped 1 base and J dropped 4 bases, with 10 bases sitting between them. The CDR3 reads CASSPLRGGTEAFF. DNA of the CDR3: TGTGCCAGCTCACCACTTCGGGGAGGCACTGAAGCTTTCTTT.

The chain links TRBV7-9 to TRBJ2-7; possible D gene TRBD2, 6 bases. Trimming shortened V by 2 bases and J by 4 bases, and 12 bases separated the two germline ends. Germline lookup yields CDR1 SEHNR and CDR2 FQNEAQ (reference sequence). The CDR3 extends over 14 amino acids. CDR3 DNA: TGTGCCAGCAGCTTATCGGGGGTGGCATACGAGCAGTACTTC. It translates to CASSLSGVAYEQYF. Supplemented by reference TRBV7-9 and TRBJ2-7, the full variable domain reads DTGVSQNPRHKITKRGQNVTFRCDPISEHNRLYWYRQTLGQGPEFLTYFQNEAQLEKSRLLSDRFSAERPKGSFSTLEIQRTEQGDSAMYLCASSLSGVAYEQYFGPGTRLTVT.

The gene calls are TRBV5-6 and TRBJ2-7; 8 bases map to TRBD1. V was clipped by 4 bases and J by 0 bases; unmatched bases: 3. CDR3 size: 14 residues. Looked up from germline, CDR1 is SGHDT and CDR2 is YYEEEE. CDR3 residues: CASSRQGSSYEQYF. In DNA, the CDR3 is TGTGCCAGCAGCCGACAGGGGAGCTCCTACGAGCAGTACTTC.

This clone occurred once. CDR3 protein: CASTPILAGLDTGELFF. In DNA, the CDR3 is TGTGCCAGCACCCCCATACTAGCGGGGCTCGACACCGGGGAGCTGTTTTTT. The chain is built from TRBV27 and TRBJ2-2; the match to TRBD2 covers 10 bases. CDR3 length: 17 residues. CDR1 and CDR2 (germline): MNHEY, SMNVEV (reference sequence). Unmatched junction bases numbered 11, after V lost 7 bases and J lost 3 bases.